This T cell receptor (beta chain) was profiled in a study of T cells after yellow fever vaccination. There are a few counts of this clonotype. Researchers made TCR cDNA using 5'RACE template switching, and this step added a universal primer site and UMIs. TCRdb re-called the 5' RACE reads through MiXCR, storing one row per CDR3 protein. This sample carries around 46,000 distinct CDR3 sequences, 6.8% of them seen once, and the ten largest clones take 15%. The source was CD8+ T cells not binding an NS4B(214-222) dextramer, sorted from PBMCs, collected 45 days after the yellow fever booster vaccination. The receptor was isolated from a man under 40 who received the YFV17D yellow fever vaccine.

The chain's CDR3 is CASSREGSYNEQFF. The CDR3, as DNA: TGCGCCAGCAGCCGTGAAGGGTCCTACAATGAGCAGTTCTTC. The chain links TRBV4-1 to TRBJ2-1; D is undetermined. V lost 4 bases and J lost 1, with 8 bases in between. The CDR3 sequence is 14 residues long. Germline V lookup: CDR1 MGHRA, CDR2 YSYEKL.